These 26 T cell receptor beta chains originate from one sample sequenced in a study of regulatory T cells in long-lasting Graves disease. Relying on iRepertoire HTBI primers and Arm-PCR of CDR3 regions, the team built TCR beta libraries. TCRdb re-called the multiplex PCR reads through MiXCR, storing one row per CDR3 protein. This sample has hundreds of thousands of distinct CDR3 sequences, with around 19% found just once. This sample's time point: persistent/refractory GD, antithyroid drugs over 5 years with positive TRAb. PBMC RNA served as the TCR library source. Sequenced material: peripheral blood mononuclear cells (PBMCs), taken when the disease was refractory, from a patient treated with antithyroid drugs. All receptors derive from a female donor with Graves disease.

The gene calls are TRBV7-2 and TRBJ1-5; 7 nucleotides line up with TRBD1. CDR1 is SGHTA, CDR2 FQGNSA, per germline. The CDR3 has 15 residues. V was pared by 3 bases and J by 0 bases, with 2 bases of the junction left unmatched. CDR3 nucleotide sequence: TGTGCCAGCAGCTTTGGACAGGCTAGCAATCAGCCCCAGCATTTT. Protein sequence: CASSFGQASNQPQHF.

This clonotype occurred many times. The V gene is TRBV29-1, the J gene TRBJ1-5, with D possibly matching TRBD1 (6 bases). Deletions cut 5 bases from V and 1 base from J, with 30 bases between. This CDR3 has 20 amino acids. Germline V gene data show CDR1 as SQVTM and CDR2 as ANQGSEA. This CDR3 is CSVFDEDPGRQDKSNQPQHF. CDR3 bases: TGCAGCGTTTTTGACGAGGATCCGGGACGACAGGATAAGAGCAATCAGCCCCAGCATTTT.

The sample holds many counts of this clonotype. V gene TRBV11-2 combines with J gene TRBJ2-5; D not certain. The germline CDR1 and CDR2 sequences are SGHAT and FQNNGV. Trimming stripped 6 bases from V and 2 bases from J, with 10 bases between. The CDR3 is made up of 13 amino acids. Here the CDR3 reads CASSIGWQETQYF. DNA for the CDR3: TGTGCCAGCAGTATTGGGTGGCAAGAGACCCAGTACTTC.

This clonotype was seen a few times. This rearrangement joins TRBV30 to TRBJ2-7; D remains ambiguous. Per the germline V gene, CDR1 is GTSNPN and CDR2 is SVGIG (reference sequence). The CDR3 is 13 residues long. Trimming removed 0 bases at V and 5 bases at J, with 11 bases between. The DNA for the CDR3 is TGTGCCTGGAGTGTCCCTCTATTAGACGAGCAGTACTTC. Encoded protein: CAWSVPLLDEQYF.

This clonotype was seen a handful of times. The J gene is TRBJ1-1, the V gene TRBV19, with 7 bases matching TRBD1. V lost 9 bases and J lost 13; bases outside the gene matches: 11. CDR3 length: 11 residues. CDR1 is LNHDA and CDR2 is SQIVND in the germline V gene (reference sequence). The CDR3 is CARTPGQTVFF. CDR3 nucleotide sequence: TGTGCCAGGACCCCGGGACAGACTGTTTTCTTT.

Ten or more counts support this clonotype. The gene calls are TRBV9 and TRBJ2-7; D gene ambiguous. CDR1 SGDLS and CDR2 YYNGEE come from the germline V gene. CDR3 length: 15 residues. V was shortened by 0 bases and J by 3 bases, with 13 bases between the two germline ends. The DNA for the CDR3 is TGTGCCAGCAGCGTAGGCGCTGCGATTAACTACGAGCAGTACTTC. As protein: CASSVGAAINYEQYF.

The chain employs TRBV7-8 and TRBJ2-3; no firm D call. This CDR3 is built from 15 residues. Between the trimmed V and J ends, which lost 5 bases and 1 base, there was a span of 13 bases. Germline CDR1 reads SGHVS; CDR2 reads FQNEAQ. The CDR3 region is CASSMQWGGTDTQYF. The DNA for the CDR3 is TGTGCCAGCAGCATGCAATGGGGTGGCACAGATACGCAGTATTTT.

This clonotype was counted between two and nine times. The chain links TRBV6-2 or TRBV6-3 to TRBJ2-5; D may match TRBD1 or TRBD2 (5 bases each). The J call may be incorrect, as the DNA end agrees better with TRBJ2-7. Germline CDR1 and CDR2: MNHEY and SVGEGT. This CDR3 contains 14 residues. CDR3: CASSYGQGVYEQYF. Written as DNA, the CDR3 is TGTGCCAGCAGTTACGGGCAGGGAGTCTACGAGCAGTACTTC.

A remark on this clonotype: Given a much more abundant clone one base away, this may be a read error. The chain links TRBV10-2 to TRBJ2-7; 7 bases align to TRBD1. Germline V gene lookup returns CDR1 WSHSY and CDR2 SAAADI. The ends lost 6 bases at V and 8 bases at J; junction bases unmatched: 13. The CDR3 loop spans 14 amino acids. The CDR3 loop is CASSRQGWTGKQYF. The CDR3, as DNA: TGCGCCAGCAGCCGACAGGGATGGACGGGCAAGCAGTACTTC.

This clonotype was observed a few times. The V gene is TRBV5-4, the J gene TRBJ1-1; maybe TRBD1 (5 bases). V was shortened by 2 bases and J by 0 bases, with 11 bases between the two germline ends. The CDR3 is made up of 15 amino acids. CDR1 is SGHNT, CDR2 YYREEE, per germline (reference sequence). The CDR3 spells CASSFSGRMNTEAFF. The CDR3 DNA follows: TGTGCCAGCAGCTTTTCGGGGCGGATGAACACTGAAGCTTTCTTT.

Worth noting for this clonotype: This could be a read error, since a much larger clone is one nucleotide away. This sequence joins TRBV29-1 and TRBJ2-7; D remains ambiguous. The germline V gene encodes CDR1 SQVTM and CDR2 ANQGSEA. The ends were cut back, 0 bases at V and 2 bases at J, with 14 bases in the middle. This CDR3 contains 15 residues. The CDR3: CSVEDPGGSPYEQYF. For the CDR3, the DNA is TGCAGCGTTGAAGATCCCGGCGGTAGCCCCTACGAGCAGTACTTC.

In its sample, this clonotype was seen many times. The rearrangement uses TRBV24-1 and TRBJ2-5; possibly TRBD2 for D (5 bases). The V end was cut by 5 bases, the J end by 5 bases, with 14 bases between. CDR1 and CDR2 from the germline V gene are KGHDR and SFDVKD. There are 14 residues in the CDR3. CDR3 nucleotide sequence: TGTGCCACCAGTGGTTTTGAGGGCAGGGAGACCCAGTACTTC. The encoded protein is CATSGFEGRETQYF.

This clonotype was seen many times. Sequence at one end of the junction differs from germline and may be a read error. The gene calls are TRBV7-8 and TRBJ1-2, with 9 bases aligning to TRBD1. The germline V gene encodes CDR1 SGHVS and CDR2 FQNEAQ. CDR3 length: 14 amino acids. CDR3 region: CASSLAQGAWGYTF. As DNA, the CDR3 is TGTGCCAGCAGCCTAGCACAGGGGGCGTGGGGCTACACCTTC.

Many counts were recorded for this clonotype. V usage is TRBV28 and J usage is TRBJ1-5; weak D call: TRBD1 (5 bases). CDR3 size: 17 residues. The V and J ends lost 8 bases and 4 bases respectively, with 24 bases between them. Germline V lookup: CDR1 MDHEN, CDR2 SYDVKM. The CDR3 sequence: CASFPGGGNYPNQPQHF. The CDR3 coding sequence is TGTGCCAGCTTCCCCGGCGGGGGAAACTACCCTAATCAGCCCCAGCATTTT.

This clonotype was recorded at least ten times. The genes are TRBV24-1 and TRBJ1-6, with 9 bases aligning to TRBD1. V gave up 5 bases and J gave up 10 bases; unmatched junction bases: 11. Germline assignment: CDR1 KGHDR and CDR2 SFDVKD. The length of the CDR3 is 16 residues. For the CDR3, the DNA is TGTGCCACCAGTGGCGAAACAGGGGGCGCCGAATCACCCCTCCACTTT. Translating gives CATSGETGGAESPLHF.

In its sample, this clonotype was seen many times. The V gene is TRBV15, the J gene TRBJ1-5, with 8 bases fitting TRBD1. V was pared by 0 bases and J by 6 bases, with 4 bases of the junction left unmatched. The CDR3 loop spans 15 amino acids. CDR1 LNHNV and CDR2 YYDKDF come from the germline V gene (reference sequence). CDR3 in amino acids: CATSRDGTGGQPQHF. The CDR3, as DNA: TGTGCCACCAGCAGAGATGGCACAGGGGGTCAGCCCCAGCATTTT. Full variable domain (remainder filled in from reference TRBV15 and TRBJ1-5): DAMVIQNPRYQVTQFGKPVTLSCSQTLNHNVMYWYQQKSSQAPKLLFHYYDKDFNNEADTPDNFQSRRPNTSFCFLDIRSPGLGDTAMYLCATSRDGTGGQPQHFGDGTRLSIL.

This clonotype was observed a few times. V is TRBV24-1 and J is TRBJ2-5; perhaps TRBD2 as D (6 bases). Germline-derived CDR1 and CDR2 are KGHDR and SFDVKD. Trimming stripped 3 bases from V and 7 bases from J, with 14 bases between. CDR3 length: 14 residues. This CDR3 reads CATSDPRGVATQYF. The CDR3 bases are TGTGCCACCAGTGATCCGCGGGGCGTCGCGACCCAGTACTTC.

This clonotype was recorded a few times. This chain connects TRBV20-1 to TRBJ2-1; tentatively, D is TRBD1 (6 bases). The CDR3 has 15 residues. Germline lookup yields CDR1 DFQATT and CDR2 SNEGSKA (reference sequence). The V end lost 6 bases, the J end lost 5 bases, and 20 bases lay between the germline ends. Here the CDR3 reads CSAPNRALYHNEQFF. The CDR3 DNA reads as TGCAGTGCACCTAACAGGGCACTATACCACAATGAGCAGTTCTTC.

The DNA of the CDR3 is TGTGCTAGTGGTCCTGATCTAACCAACACCGGGGAGCTGTTTTTT. Translating gives CASGPDLTNTGELFF. The chain recombines TRBV12-5 with TRBJ2-2; D unresolved. Trimming left V 5 bases short and J 2 bases short, with 12 bases between. The CDR3 extends over 15 amino acids. CDR1 and CDR2 from the germline V gene are LGHNT and FRNRAP. Drawing the rest from reference TRBV12-5 and TRBJ2-2, the complete variable domain is DARVTQTPRHKVTEMGQEVTMRCQPILGHNTVFWYRQTMMQGLELLAYFRNRAPLDDSGMPKDRFSAEMPDATLATLKIQPSEPRDSAVYFCASGPDLTNTGELFFGEGSRLTVL.

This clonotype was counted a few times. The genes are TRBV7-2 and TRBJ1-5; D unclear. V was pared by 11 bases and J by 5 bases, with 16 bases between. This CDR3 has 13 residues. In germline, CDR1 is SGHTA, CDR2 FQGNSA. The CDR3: CARLRGHDQPQHF. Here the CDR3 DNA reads TGTGCCCGGTTACGAGGGCATGATCAGCCCCAGCATTTT.

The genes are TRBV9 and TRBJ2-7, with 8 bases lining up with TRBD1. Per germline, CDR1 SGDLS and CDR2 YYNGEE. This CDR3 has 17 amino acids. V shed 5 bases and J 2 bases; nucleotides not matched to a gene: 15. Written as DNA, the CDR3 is TGTGCCAGCAGTTCCGGGACAGGACGAAAACCTGCCTACGAGCAGTACTTC. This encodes CASSSGTGRKPAYEQYF.

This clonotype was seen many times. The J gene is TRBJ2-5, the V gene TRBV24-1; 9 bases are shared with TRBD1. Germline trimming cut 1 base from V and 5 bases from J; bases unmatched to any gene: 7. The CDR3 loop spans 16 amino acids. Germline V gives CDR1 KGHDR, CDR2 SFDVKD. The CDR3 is CATSDLPYRGPETQYF. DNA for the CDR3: TGTGCCACCAGTGATTTACCATACAGGGGGCCGGAGACCCAGTACTTC.

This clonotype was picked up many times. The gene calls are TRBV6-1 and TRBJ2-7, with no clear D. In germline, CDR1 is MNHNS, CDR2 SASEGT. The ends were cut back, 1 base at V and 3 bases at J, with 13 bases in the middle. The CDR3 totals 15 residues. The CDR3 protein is CASSEVPTGSYEQYF. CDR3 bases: TGTGCCAGCAGTGAAGTGCCGACCGGCAGCTACGAGCAGTACTTC.

Here the CDR3 reads CASSYVQGRDGELFF. The CDR3 coding sequence is TGCGCCAGCAGTTACGTCCAGGGACGTGACGGGGAGCTGTTTTTT. V and J are TRBV5-1 and TRBJ2-2, with D perhaps given as TRBD1 or TRBD2 (5 bases each). V shed 5 bases and J shed 7 bases, with 18 bases lying between them. The CDR3 is 15 residues long. Germline lookup yields CDR1 SGHRS and CDR2 YFSETQ.

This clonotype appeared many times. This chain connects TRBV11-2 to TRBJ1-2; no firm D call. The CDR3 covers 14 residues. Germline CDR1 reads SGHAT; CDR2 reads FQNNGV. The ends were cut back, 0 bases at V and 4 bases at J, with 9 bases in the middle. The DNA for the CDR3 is TGTGCCAGCAGCTTAGATATTAGGGTCTATGGCTACACCTTC. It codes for CASSLDIRVYGYTF.

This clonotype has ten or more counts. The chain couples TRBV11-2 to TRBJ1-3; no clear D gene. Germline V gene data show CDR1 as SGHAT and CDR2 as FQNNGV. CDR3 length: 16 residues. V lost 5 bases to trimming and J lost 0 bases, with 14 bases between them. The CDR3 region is CASSQARLSSGNTIYF. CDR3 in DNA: TGTGCCAGCAGCCAAGCCAGGCTTAGCTCTGGAAACACCATATATTTT.